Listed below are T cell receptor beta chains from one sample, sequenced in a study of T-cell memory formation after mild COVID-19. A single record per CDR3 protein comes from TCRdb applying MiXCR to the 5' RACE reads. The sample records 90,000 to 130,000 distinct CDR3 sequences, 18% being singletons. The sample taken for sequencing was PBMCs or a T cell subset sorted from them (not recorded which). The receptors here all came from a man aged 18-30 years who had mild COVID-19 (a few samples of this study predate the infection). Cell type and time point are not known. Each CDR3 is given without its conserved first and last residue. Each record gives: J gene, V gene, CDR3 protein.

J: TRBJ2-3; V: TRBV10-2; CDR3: ASSEGSRIFRKNTDTQY
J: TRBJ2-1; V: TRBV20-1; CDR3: SAKDGTSYNEQF
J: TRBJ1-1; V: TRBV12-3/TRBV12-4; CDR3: ASTLVGGTEAF
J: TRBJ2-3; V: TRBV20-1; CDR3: SVAPLAGGPRDTQY
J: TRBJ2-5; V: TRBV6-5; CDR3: ASSYSSVGHDPGTQY
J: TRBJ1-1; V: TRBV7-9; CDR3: ASPTWGQGYTEAF
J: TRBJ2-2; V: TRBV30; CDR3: AWSRTGVGELF
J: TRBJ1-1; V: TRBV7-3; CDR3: ASSGVNTEAF
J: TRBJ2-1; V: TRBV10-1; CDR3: ASSESLGEGFSEQF
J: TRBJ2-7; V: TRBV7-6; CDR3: ASVGMGTGLSSYEQY
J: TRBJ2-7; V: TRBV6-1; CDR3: ASSEGLHSYEQY
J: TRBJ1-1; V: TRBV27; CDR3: ASMRGQGVTNTEAF
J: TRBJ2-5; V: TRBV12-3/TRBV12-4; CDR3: ASSLDSGQGWETQY
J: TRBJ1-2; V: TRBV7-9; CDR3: ASSLRGRLDGYT